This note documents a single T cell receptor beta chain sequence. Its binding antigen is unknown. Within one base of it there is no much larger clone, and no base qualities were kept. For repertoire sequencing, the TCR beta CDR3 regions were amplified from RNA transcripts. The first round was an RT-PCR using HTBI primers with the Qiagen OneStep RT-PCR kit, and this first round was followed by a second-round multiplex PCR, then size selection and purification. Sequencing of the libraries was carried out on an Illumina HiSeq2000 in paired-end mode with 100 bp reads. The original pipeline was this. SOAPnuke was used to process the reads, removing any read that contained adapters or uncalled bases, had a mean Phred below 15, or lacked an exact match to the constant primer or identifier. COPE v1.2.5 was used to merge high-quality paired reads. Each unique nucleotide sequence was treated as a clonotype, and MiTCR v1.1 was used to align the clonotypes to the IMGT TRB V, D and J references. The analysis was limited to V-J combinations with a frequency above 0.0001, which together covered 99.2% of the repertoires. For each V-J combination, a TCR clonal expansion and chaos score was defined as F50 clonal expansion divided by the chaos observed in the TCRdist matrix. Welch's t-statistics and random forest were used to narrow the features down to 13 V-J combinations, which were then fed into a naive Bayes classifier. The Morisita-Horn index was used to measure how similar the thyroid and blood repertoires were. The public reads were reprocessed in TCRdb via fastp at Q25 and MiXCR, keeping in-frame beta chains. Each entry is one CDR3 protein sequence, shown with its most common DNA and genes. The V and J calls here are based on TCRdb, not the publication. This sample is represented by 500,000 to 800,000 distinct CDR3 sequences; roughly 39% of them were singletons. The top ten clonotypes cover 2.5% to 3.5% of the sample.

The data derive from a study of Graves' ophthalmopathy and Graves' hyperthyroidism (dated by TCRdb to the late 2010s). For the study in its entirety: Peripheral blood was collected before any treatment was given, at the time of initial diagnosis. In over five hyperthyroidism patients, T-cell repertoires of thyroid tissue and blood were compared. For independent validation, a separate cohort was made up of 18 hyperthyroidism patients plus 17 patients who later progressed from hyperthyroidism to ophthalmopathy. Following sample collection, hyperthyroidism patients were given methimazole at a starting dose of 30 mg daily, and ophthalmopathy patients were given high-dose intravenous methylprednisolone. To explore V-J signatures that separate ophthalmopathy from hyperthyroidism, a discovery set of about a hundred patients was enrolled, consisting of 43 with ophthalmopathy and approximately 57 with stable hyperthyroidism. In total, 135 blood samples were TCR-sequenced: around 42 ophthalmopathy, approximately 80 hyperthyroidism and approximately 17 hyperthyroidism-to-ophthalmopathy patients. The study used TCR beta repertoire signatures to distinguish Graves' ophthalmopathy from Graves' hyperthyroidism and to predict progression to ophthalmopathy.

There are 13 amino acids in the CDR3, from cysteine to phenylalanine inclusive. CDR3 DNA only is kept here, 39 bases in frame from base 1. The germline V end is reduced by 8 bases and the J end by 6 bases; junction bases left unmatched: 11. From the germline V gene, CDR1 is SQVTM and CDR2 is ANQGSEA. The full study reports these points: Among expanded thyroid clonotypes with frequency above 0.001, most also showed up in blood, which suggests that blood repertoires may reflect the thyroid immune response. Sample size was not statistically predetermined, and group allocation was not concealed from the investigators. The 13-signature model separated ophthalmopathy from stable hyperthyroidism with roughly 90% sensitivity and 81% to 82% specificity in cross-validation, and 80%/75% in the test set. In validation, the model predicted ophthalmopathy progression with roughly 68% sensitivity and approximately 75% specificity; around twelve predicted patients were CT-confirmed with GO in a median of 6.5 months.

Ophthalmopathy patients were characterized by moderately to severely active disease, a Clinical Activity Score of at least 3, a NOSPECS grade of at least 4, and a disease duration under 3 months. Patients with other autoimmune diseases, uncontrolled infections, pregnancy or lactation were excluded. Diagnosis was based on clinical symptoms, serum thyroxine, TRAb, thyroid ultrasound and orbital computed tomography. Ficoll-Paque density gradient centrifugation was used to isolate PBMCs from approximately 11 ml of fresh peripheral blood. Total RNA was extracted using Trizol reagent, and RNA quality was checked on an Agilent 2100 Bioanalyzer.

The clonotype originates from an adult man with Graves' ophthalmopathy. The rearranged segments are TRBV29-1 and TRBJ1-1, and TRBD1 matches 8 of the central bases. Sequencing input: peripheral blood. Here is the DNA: TGCAGCTTTCCGACAGGGGAAAATCCTGAAGCTTTCTTT. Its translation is CSFPTGENPEAFF.